This TCR beta chain was observed in a study of identical twins (dated by TCRdb to the mid-2010s). The study in broad terms: The study deep-sequenced TCR alpha and beta repertoires from monozygotic twins, unrelated adults of various ages and cord blood to test whether fetal clonotypes persist. To rule out contamination, the twin experiments were replicated at different times with different library preparation protocols. Overall study results and their limits: Abundant cord blood beta clonotypes had fewer insertions, young adult naive repertoires showed a similar but weaker trend, and memory repertoires showed no such trend. Because the same donors could not be followed over many years, the conclusions relied on cross-sectional statistical analysis. A weaker excess of twin sharing was found in beta out-of-frame sequences because the signal-to-noise ratio was lowered by fewer shared sequences. In monozygotic twins, out-of-frame TCR alpha sharing was systematically underestimated by recombination models, although the models agreed with sharing between unrelated individuals. Invariant T cells such as MAIT and iNKT could partly confound zero-insertion analyses, though diverse VJ usage argued against this for most clonotypes. Out-of-frame TCR alpha sequences shared between twins showed an excess of low generation-probability sequences compared with coincidental sharing between unrelated individuals.

This clonotype was observed many times. Its antigen is still unknown. The input lacks base qualities; no much larger clone sits a single base away. Libraries were prepared through 5' RACE. For sequencing, an Illumina HiSeq 2000 was employed. A universal primer binding site was added through template switching, and the final cDNA carried a unique molecular identifier so that TCR cDNA molecules could be counted accurately. First-strand cDNA for TCR alpha and beta chains was synthesized from specific primers in the conserved constant-segment region. Each cDNA library was double barcoded, with a SMART-Mk sample barcode plus Illumina barcodes, to control for contamination. TruSeq adapter sequences and Illumina sample barcodes were added in two successive PCR steps. TCR alpha and beta cDNA libraries were sequenced on the Illumina HiSeq platform with custom primers. In the source study's methods: MiGEC processed the raw reads to extract unique molecular identifiers, while MiXCR was used to determine the CDR3 positions. Recombination models were inferred per individual with the repgenHMM and IGoR tools using an EM algorithm. The analysis of shared clonotypes was done with the tcR package in R, with sharing normalized by the product of cloneset sizes. To study raw recombination free of thymic and clonal selection effects, out-of-frame nonproductive sequences were analyzed. The public reads were run again by TCRdb, first through fastp at Q25 and then through MiXCR, and only productive beta chains were kept. Each CDR3 protein gets just one entry, which takes the most common genes and DNA from the rows behind it. In this record, the V and J calls reflect TCRdb's handling and not the investigators' own analysis. Across this sample there are about 150,000 distinct CDR3 sequences, with approximately 4% seen only once. The ten largest clones take up approximately 7.7% of the sample.

Every donor in the study was a healthy Caucasian. Using Miltenyi CD45RO+ enrichment and human naive T-cell isolation kits, memory (CD45RO+) and naive T cells were isolated from PBMC. The CDR3, from cysteine to phenylalanine, totals 13 residues. The only DNA kept is the CDR3, 39 bases in frame from the first base. V is shortened by 4 bases, J by 5 bases, and the region joining them spans 14 bases. CDR1 and CDR2 are read off the germline V gene as SQVTM and ANQGSEA. The receptor was derived from a man younger than 30 in good health. The rearranged segments are TRBV29-1 and TRBJ1-1; the D gene assignment is ambiguous. Material: memory T cells sorted from blood. This specimen's cell subset or site label, per the study, means: CD45RO+ enriched T cells. The DNA is as follows: TGCAGCGTTGGGGTGTTGCGGAATACTGAAGCTTTCTTT. The encoded protein is CSVGVLRNTEAFF.